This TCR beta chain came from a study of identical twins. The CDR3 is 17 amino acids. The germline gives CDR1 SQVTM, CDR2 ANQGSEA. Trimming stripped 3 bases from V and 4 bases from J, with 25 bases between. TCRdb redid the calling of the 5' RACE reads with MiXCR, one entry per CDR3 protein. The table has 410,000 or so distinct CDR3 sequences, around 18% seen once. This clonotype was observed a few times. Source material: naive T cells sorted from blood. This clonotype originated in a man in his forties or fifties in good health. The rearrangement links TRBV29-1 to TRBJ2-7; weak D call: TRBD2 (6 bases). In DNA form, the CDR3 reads TGCAGCGTTGATCCACCCCCCTGTGCGGGGCGGATTTACGAGCAGTACTTC. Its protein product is CSVDPPPCAGRIYEQYF.